Following are 10 T cell receptor beta chains from one sample sequenced in a study of regulatory T cells in long-lasting Graves disease. Assembly of TCR beta libraries relied on iRepertoire HTBI primers together with Arm-PCR of CDR3 regions. One entry per CDR3 protein, called by TCRdb with MiXCR from the multiplex PCR reads. The sample yields 370,000 or so distinct CDR3 sequences, around 16% seen once. Time point denoted: newly diagnosed GD, antithyroid drugs for less than 3 months. Extracted RNA from PBMCs served as the source of the TCR library. The same specimen was also included in a second study, on T cells in Graves' hyperthyroidism and ophthalmopathy.

The sample consisted of peripheral blood mononuclear cells (PBMCs), taken at new diagnosis, from a patient treated with antithyroid drugs. The receptors come from a woman aged 18-29 years with Graves disease.

This clonotype appeared a few times. J is TRBJ1-1 and V is TRBV29-1, with D perhaps TRBD1 (5 bases). V gave up 5 bases and J gave up 1 base, with 20 bases separating them. This CDR3 is 16 amino acids long. Looked up from germline, CDR1 is SQVTM and CDR2 is ANQGSEA. The CDR3 bases are TGCAGCGTTAAATGGGGCAGGGAGAGGACGAACACTGAAGCTTTCTTT. This gives the protein CSVKWGRERTNTEAFF.

Written as DNA, the CDR3 is TGTGCCAGCAGCTTGTATCGGGTCTTGGCAGGGGGTCTGGGTGAGCAGTTCTTC. As protein: CASSLYRVLAGGLGEQFF. The chain is built from TRBV5-5 and TRBJ2-1, with 7 positions matching TRBD1. The J segment lost 9 bases and the V segment lost 1 base, leaving 19 bases of the junction unmatched. The CDR3 sequence is 18 residues long. Germline lookup yields CDR1 SGHKS and CDR2 YYEKEE (reference sequence).

Notes on this clonotype: A much larger clone differs from this one at a single base, so this may be a read error. V is TRBV20-1 and J is TRBJ2-5; D perhaps matches TRBD2 (6 bases). V was pared by 2 bases and J by 6 bases, with 19 bases between. The CDR3 is made up of 15 amino acids. The germline gives CDR1 DFQATT, CDR2 SNEGSKA (reference sequence). Written as DNA, the CDR3 is TGCAGTGCTAGATCGACGACTAACGGGAGACAGACCCAGTACTTC. This gives the protein CSARSTTNGRQTQYF.

This clonotype was detected only a few times. The rearrangement joins TRBV28 to TRBJ2-7, with TRBD2 as a possible D gene (6 bases). The V gene lost 1 base and the J gene lost 0 bases, with 19 bases spanning the gap. Germline V gene data show CDR1 as MDHEN and CDR2 as SYDVKM. This CDR3 has 18 amino acids. CDR3 DNA: TGTGCCAGCAGTTTATCTTTGTCGGGGGATTCGGGCTCCTACGAGCAGTACTTC. Translating it yields CASSLSLSGDSGSYEQYF.

This clonotype was recorded many times. The chain carries TRBV11-2 and TRBJ2-5; weak D call: TRBD1 (5 bases). Germline V gene data show CDR1 as SGHAT and CDR2 as FQNNGV. Trimming took 5 bases from V and 1 from J, leaving 11 bases between them. The CDR3 is made up of 14 amino acids. CDR3 in amino acids: CASSLRQPQETQYF. CDR3 bases: TGTGCCAGCAGCCTCCGACAGCCCCAAGAGACCCAGTACTTC. Filled out from reference TRBV11-2 and TRBJ2-5, the complete variable domain reads EAGVAQSPRYKIIEKRQSVAFWCNPISGHATLYWYQQILGQGPKLLIQFQNNGVVDDSQLPKDRFSAERLKGVDSTLKIQPAKLEDSAVYLCASSLRQPQETQYFGPGTRLLVL.

The rearrangement links TRBV4-1 to TRBJ2-1; 7 nucleotides match TRBD1. The trim removed 6 bases at V and 8 bases at J, leaving 10 bases unmatched. There are 14 residues in the CDR3. CDR1 and CDR2 (germline): MGHRA, YSYEKL. The CDR3 DNA reads as TGCGCCAGCAGTTTTCGCCAAGGGGGCGATGAGCAGTTCTTC. Protein product: CASSFRQGGDEQFF.

This clonotype has a handful of counts. The rearrangement links TRBV29-1 to TRBJ1-3; D is undetermined. The germline V gene has CDR1 SQVTM and CDR2 ANQGSEA. The CDR3 length is 14 residues. V lost 4 bases and J 0 bases, leaving 10 bases between the germline ends. This chain's CDR3 is CSVAWMSSGNTIYF. DNA of the CDR3: TGCAGCGTTGCATGGATGAGCTCTGGAAACACCATATATTTT.

This clonotype has at least ten counts. The V call is TRBV6-5, the J call TRBJ2-5; TRBD2 matches at 12 bases. CDR1 is MNHEY, CDR2 SVGAGI, per germline. J lost 1 base, V lost 2 bases, and 5 bases had no gene match. The CDR3 consists of 17 residues. CDR3 bases: TGTGCCAGCAGTTACCGGGCTAGCGGGGGGGCCCAAGAGACCCAGTACTTC. Its protein is CASSYRASGGAQETQYF.

This chain uses TRBV28 with TRBJ2-1, with D maybe TRBD1 (6 bases). In germline, CDR1 is MDHEN, CDR2 SYDVKM. V was clipped by 6 bases and J by 10 bases, with 19 bases between them. The CDR3 extends over 14 amino acids. The DNA of the CDR3 is TGTGCCAGCAGCTCTGGAACAGGGTTGGGGGAGCAGTTCTTC. Translated, it gives CASSSGTGLGEQFF.

In its sample, this clonotype was seen a few times. The chain links TRBV4-1 to TRBJ2-2; 9 bases align to TRBD2. The CDR3 contains 16 residues. Germline CDR1 reads MGHRA; CDR2 reads YSYEKL. J was trimmed by 6 bases and V by 1 base; bases with no gene match: 6. This chain's CDR3 is CASSQGGSGSAGELFF. CDR3 in DNA: TGCGCCAGCAGCCAAGGGGGTAGCGGGAGCGCCGGGGAGCTGTTTTTT.